A single sample gave rise to the 24 T cell receptor beta chains below, sequenced in a study of CD8 T cells in ankylosing spondylitis. TCRdb ran MiXCR on the 5' RACE reads and lists one entry per CDR3 protein. Of 150,000 or so distinct CDR3 sequences in the sample, 30% to 35% were seen once. Material: synovial fluid, either unsorted or a sorted T cell fraction (not recorded which). The receptors stem from a male donor with ankylosing spondylitis.

In its sample, this clonotype was seen a few times. This chain joins TRBV11-1 and TRBJ2-7, with 9 bases identical to TRBD1. The germline gives CDR1 SGHAT, CDR2 FQDESV (reference sequence). Trimming took 5 bases from V and 6 from J; bases not matched to a gene: 20. The length of the CDR3 is 18 residues. The CDR3 DNA sequence: TGTGCCAGCAGCATGGGACAGGGTTCTGGTTCGATCCCCCTCGAGCAGTACTTC. Translating it yields CASSMGQGSGSIPLEQYF.

V and J are TRBV9 and TRBJ1-1; no clear D. Germline V gene lookup returns CDR1 SGDLS and CDR2 YYNGEE. Trimming shortened V by 4 bases and J by 4 bases, and 11 bases separated the two germline ends. This CDR3 contains 13 residues. The CDR3, as DNA: TGTGCCAGCAGCCCGAGAGAAGGCACTGAAGCTTTCTTT. Its translation: CASSPREGTEAFF.

The V gene is TRBV5-1, the J gene TRBJ2-7; D may correspond to TRBD1 or TRBD2 (5 bases each). CDR1 is SGHRS, CDR2 YFSETQ, per germline. The CDR3 has 15 residues. Trimming pared 7 bases from V and 3 bases from J, leaving 20 bases between. The CDR3 bases are TGCGCCAGCTGCCTTACAGCCGGGGCGGTCTACGAGCAGTACTTC. It encodes CASCLTAGAVYEQYF.

This clonotype showed up just a few times. This rearrangement joins TRBV6-5 to TRBJ2-7, with 11 nucleotides matching TRBD1. The CDR3 loop spans 14 amino acids. The V gene end was trimmed by 3 bases and the J gene end by 7 bases; junction bases not matched to a gene: 5. CDR1 MNHEY and CDR2 SVGAGI come from the germline V gene. CDR3 protein: CASSYGTGGYEQYF. The CDR3 DNA is TGTGCCAGCAGTTATGGGACAGGGGGATATGAGCAGTACTTC.

The chain couples TRBV30 to TRBJ2-7; 7 nucleotides align to TRBD2. J gave up 2 bases and V 4 bases, and 5 bases lay outside the gene matches. Germline CDR1 reads GTSNPN; CDR2 reads SVGIG (reference sequence). The CDR3 length is 13 residues. Here the CDR3 DNA reads TGTGCCTGGAAGGCAGCGGGAACCTACGAGCAGTACTTC. This gives the protein CAWKAAGTYEQYF.

V and J are TRBV7-2 and TRBJ1-2; 7 bases are shared with TRBD1. CDR3 size: 14 residues. The V segment lost 3 bases and the J segment 3 bases; nucleotides outside the gene matches: 4. Germline V gene data show CDR1 as SGHTA and CDR2 as FQGNSA. The CDR3 coding sequence is TGTGCCAGCAGCTTTGACAGGGACTACTATGGCTACACCTTC. Translating it yields CASSFDRDYYGYTF.

This clonotype was seen at least ten times. The chain joins TRBV7-2 to TRBJ2-7; TRBD1 agrees at 7 bases. V dropped 1 base and J dropped 4; count of bases not matched to a gene: 7. The CDR3 length is 15 residues. Germline assignment: CDR1 SGHTA and CDR2 FQGNSA. This CDR3 is CASSLEWTGGYEQYF. For the CDR3, the DNA is TGTGCCAGCAGCTTAGAGTGGACAGGAGGATACGAGCAGTACTTC.

This clonotype occurred a few times. The chain combines TRBV12-3 or TRBV12-4 with TRBJ2-3, with D maybe TRBD2 (5 bases). The CDR3 has 16 amino acids. With 5 bases removed from V and 0 bases from J, the gap between germline ends came to 15 bases. CDR3 region: CASSQPGKLSTDTQYF. The CDR3 coding sequence is TGTGCCAGCAGTCAACCGGGAAAACTTAGCACAGATACGCAGTATTTT.

The V gene is TRBV7-2, the J gene TRBJ1-2; no definite D call. Germline CDR1 and CDR2: SGHTA and FQGNSA. V gave up 6 bases and J gave up 0 bases, with 14 bases separating them. The CDR3 sequence is 15 residues long. The CDR3 nucleotides are TGTGCCAGCAGTTATAAGGCCGACTCTAACTATGGCTACACCTTC. This gives the protein CASSYKADSNYGYTF.

This clonotype turned up a few times. The rearrangement uses TRBV20-1 and TRBJ2-1; 8 nucleotides match TRBD1. The germline CDR1 and CDR2 sequences are DFQATT and SNEGSKA (reference sequence). V gave up 6 bases and J gave up 2 bases; unmatched junction bases: 6. The CDR3 is made up of 14 amino acids. The CDR3: CSAMDRVAYNEQFF. The CDR3 DNA reads as TGCAGTGCAATGGACAGGGTGGCCTACAATGAGCAGTTCTTC.

The table lists this clonotype with many counts. This chain links TRBV7-9 with TRBJ2-1, with D possibly TRBD1 on 6 matching bases. Germline V gene data show CDR1 as SEHNR and CDR2 as FQNEAQ (reference sequence). V lost 5 bases to trimming and J lost 9 bases, with 17 bases between them. The CDR3 contains 14 residues. CDR3 amino acids: CASSMGQMGAEQFF. CDR3 in DNA: TGTGCCAGCAGCATGGGACAAATGGGTGCTGAGCAGTTCTTC.

The chain joins TRBV28 to TRBJ1-2; maybe TRBD1 (5 bases). The germline CDR1 and CDR2 sequences are MDHEN and SYDVKM. Trimming cost V 8 bases and J 4 bases, with 23 bases left between them. This CDR3 has 16 residues. The CDR3 bases are TGTGCCAGCTTTACAACCGGGGCTACTCCGGCCTATGGCTACACCTTC. Translating gives CASFTTGATPAYGYTF.

CDR3 DNA: TGTGCCAGCAGCTTAGTGGAGGAGCAGTTCTTC. This gives the protein CASSLVEEQFF. This chain connects TRBV11-2 to TRBJ2-1; D not certain. The CDR3 consists of 11 residues. Germline V gene data show CDR1 as SGHAT and CDR2 as FQNNGV. Trimming removed 1 base from V and 10 bases from J, with 5 bases in between.

The V gene is TRBV6-5, the J gene TRBJ2-7; D might be TRBD2 (6 bases). The V end was cut by 2 bases, the J end by 7 bases, with 18 bases between. This CDR3 region has 15 residues. Germline CDR1 is MNHEY and CDR2 is SVGAGI. The CDR3 region has the DNA TGTGCCAGCAGTTACGCCGGGACGCGGGGAAAAGAGCAGTACTTC. Its translation is CASSYAGTRGKEQYF.

V is TRBV19 and J is TRBJ2-1; 8 nucleotides align to TRBD2. CDR1 is LNHDA and CDR2 is SQIVND in the germline V gene (reference sequence). J lost 9 bases, V lost 10 bases, and 17 bases had no gene match. The length of the CDR3 is 15 residues. CDR3 loop: CATLRAGALTGEQFF. Here the CDR3 DNA reads TGTGCCACCCTACGAGCGGGAGCCCTTACGGGTGAGCAGTTCTTC.

There are a few counts of this clonotype. The chain is built from TRBV6-2 or TRBV6-3 and TRBJ2-3, with 8 bases matching TRBD2. Germline CDR1 reads MNHEY; CDR2 reads SVGEGT. The CDR3 runs 20 residues. V lost 0 bases, J lost 1 base, and 15 bases stayed unmatched. The CDR3 DNA reads TGTGCCAGCAGTTACTCACTTCCGGGAGTAGCGGGACCCGGCACAGATACGCAGTATTTT. The encoded protein is CASSYSLPGVAGPGTDTQYF.

The rearrangement links TRBV6-2 or TRBV6-3 to TRBJ2-1; 14 nucleotides align to TRBD2. The V gene end was trimmed by 6 bases and the J gene end by 9 bases; junction bases not matched to a gene: 13. The V gene's germline CDR1 is MNHEY and CDR2 SVGEGT. The CDR3 is 17 residues long. CDR3 nucleotides: TGTGCCAGCAGCCGATTCCCGGGACTAGCGGGAGTTAGTGAGCAGTTCTTC. It encodes CASSRFPGLAGVSEQFF.

The rearrangement joins TRBV11-2 to TRBJ2-1; TRBD2 agrees at 14 bases. This CDR3 is built from 18 residues. V dropped 5 bases and J dropped 3; count of bases not matched to a gene: 9. Germline V gives CDR1 SGHAT, CDR2 FQNNGV. The CDR3: CASSPKGTSGSFYNEQFF. The CDR3 DNA reads as TGTGCCAGCAGCCCCAAAGGGACTAGCGGGAGTTTCTACAATGAGCAGTTCTTC.

This clonotype appeared a few times. The J gene is TRBJ1-1, the V gene TRBV16, with a possible D match to TRBD1 (6 bases). Germline CDR1 reads KGHSY; CDR2 reads FQNENV. V lost 4 bases and J lost 6, with 18 bases in between. This CDR3 region has 15 residues. In DNA form, the CDR3 reads TGTGCCAGCAGCCTACACCACAGGGTTGACGCTGAAGCTTTCTTT. Translated: CASSLHHRVDAEAFF.

This clonotype was counted at least ten times. CDR3 sequence (DNA): TGTGCCAGCAGTTTCGCACGGACAGGGGTTGGAAACACCATATATTTT. It specifies CASSFARTGVGNTIYF. This chain connects TRBV12-3 or TRBV12-4 to TRBJ1-3; TRBD1 agrees at 9 bases. V lost 3 bases to trimming and J lost 3 bases; unmatched junction nucleotides: 6. The CDR3 totals 16 residues.

Ten or more counts support this clonotype. The V gene is TRBV20-1, the J gene TRBJ2-1, with 8 bases matching TRBD1. From germline, CDR1 is DFQATT and CDR2 SNEGSKA (reference sequence). The CDR3 length is 14 residues. The J segment lost 0 bases and the V segment lost 5 bases, leaving 3 bases of the junction unmatched. The CDR3 sequence is CSAQGQASYNEQFF. In DNA form, the CDR3 reads TGCAGTGCTCAGGGACAGGCCTCCTACAATGAGCAGTTCTTC.

The V call is TRBV7-2, the J call TRBJ1-1, with a tentative D call TRBD1 (5 bases). Germline lookup yields CDR1 SGHTA and CDR2 FQGNSA. V gave up 8 bases and J gave up 0 bases, with 10 bases separating them. CDR3 length: 13 amino acids. CDR3 loop: CASGTNLNTEAFF. CDR3 in DNA: TGTGCCAGCGGGACCAACTTGAACACTGAAGCTTTCTTT.

In its sample, this clonotype was seen many times. This CDR3 is CSVELAGGRDEQFF. DNA for the CDR3: TGCAGCGTTGAACTAGCGGGGGGGCGGGATGAGCAGTTCTTC. The chain recombines TRBV29-1 with TRBJ2-1; the match to TRBD2 covers 12 bases. Germline CDR1 reads SQVTM; CDR2 reads ANQGSEA. The CDR3 contains 14 residues. V was pared by 2 bases and J by 8 bases, with 4 bases of the junction left unmatched.

The gene calls are TRBV29-1 and TRBJ2-5; 8 bases are a match to TRBD1. V shed 5 bases, J shed 4 bases, and the junction held 12 bases outside the gene matches. This CDR3 region has 15 residues. Germline V gene sequence: CDR1 SQVTM, CDR2 ANQGSEA. CDR3 region: CSVFGTGEVGETQYF. DNA of the CDR3: TGCAGCGTTTTTGGGACAGGCGAAGTAGGAGAGACCCAGTACTTC.